These 30 T cell receptor beta chains were all obtained from the same sample, sequenced in a study of blood T cell repertoires in COVID-19. Measured with immunoSEQ multiplex PCR; TCRdb has only the in-frame clones, and not every one. The sample holds 120,000 to 150,000 clones; approximately 78% are singletons and the top ten take about 15%. The sequencing input was peripheral blood. The receptors here all came from a human donor with acute or convalescent COVID-19. The donor label of this sample is uncertain.

This chain links TRBV19 with TRBJ1-5, with 8 bases aligning to TRBD1. CDR1 and CDR2 from the germline V gene are LNHDA and SQIVND (reference sequence). The CDR3 consists of 16 residues. The trim removed 5 bases at V and 3 bases at J, leaving 9 bases unmatched. CDR3 DNA sequence: TGTGCCAGTAGTGGGAGACAGGGGATGATCAATCAGCCCCAGCATTTT. Encoded protein: CASSGRQGMINQPQHF.

The chain has TRBV6-5 and TRBJ2-3; TRBD2 might be the D (7 bases). This CDR3 contains 14 residues. The germline V and J ends were trimmed by 7 bases and 3 bases, with 14 bases remaining between them. Germline CDR1 MNHEY, CDR2 SVGAGI. CDR3 in DNA: TGTGCCAGCAAGAGGGGGGGGGCGACAGATACGCAGTATTTT. Amino acids: CASKRGGATDTQYF.

This chain joins TRBV5-1 and TRBJ2-5; 12 bases line up with TRBD2. The CDR3 has 15 residues. V shed 3 bases, J shed 5 bases, and the junction held 5 bases outside the gene matches. Germline V gene sequence: CDR1 SGHRS, CDR2 YFSETQ. The CDR3 region has the DNA TGCGCCAGCAGCTCTAGCGGGGGGGCATGGGAGACCCAGTACTTC. Its protein product is CASSSSGGAWETQYF.

This clone was detected only once. The chain has TRBV18 and TRBJ1-1; TRBD1 agrees at 7 bases. Germline V gene data show CDR1 as KGHSH and CDR2 as LQKENI. With 6 bases clipped from V and 1 base from J, the junction kept 2 bases outside the gene matches. This CDR3 is 13 amino acids long. This CDR3 reads CASSGQKNTEAFF. CDR3 DNA sequence: TGTGCCAGCTCGGGACAGAAGAACACTGAAGCTTTCTTT.

Of note for this clone: Distinct nucleotide sequences in the sample also encode this CDR3. The chain joins TRBV15 to TRBJ1-2; D is unresolved. V lost 0 bases, J lost 0 bases, and 5 bases lay in between. The CDR3 runs to 14 residues. CDR1 is LNHNV and CDR2 is YYDKDF in the germline V gene (reference sequence). CDR3 residues: CATSRDRANYGYTF. The CDR3 nucleotides read TGTGCCACCAGCAGAGATCGGGCTAACTATGGCTACACCTTC.

The chain joins TRBV30 to TRBJ1-2, with 7 nucleotides matching TRBD1. The CDR3 sequence is 14 residues long. Germline CDR1 GTSNPN, CDR2 SVGIG (reference sequence). V shed 2 bases, J shed 2 bases, and the junction held 5 bases outside the gene matches. CDR3 in amino acids: CAWSINRGNYGYTF. CDR3 DNA: TGTGCCTGGAGTATTAACAGGGGCAACTATGGCTACACCTTC. Full variable domain (missing parts from reference TRBV30 and TRBJ1-2): SQTIHQWPATLVQPVGSPLSLECTVEGTSNPNLYWYRQAAGRGLQLLFYSVGIGQISSEVPQNLSASRPQDRQFILSSKKLLLSDSGFYLCAWSINRGNYGYTFGSGTRLTVV.

The chain couples TRBV5-1 to TRBJ1-4, with 9 bases that match TRBD1. This CDR3 is built from 17 residues. Looked up from germline, CDR1 is SGHRS and CDR2 is YFSETQ. Trimming cost V 2 bases and J 4 bases; bases outside gene matches: 9. In DNA form, the CDR3 reads TGCGCCAGCAGCTTTTGGGGACAGGGAGAGGTTAATGAAAAACTGTTTTTT. It codes for CASSFWGQGEVNEKLFF.

The chain carries TRBV5-4 and TRBJ1-3; TRBD1 aligns across 10 bases. J was trimmed by 8 bases and V by 3 bases; bases with no gene match: 5. This CDR3 is 14 amino acids long. Germline V lookup: CDR1 SGHNT, CDR2 YYREEE (reference sequence). The CDR3 DNA reads as TGTGCCAGCAGCTACGACAGGGGGCGATACACCATATATTTT. Translated: CASSYDRGRYTIYF. Full variable domain (rest looked up from reference TRBV5-4 and TRBJ1-3): ETGVTQSPTHLIKTRGQQVTLRCSSQSGHNTVSWYQQALGQGPQFIFQYYREEENGRGNFPPRFSGLQFPNYSSELNVNALELDDSALYLCASSYDRGRYTIYFGEGSWLTVV.

V and J are TRBV3-1 (or the pseudogene TRBV3-2) and TRBJ1-3; D is unresolved. CDR1 LGHDT and CDR2 YNNKEL come from the germline V gene (reference sequence). This CDR3 contains 16 residues. V shed 2 bases and J shed 1 base, with 12 bases lying between them. The CDR3 region is CASSQIHGRSGNTIYF. In DNA, the CDR3 is TGTGCCAGCAGCCAAATCCACGGGAGGTCTGGAAACACCATATATTTT.

The chain carries TRBV3-1 (or the pseudogene TRBV3-2) and TRBJ1-4, with a possible D match to TRBD1 (5 bases). The CDR3 spans 13 residues. The germline gives CDR1 LGHDT, CDR2 YNNKEL (reference sequence). V lost 6 bases and J 4 bases, leaving 9 bases between the germline ends. CDR3 in DNA: TGTGCCAGCAGTCCAGGGATTAATGAAAAACTGTTTTTT. The encoded protein is CASSPGINEKLFF.

The V gene is TRBV6-4, the J gene TRBJ1-1; D is undetermined. The CDR3 consists of 13 residues. Trimming took off 5 bases at V and 1 base at J, with 8 bases between the two ends. Germline V CDR1 and CDR2: MRHNA, SNTAGT. The CDR3: CASSLPRNTEAFF. The CDR3 DNA sequence: TGTGCCAGCAGTCTCCCGAGGAACACTGAAGCTTTCTTT.

This clone appeared a few times. V gene TRBV10-3 combines with J gene TRBJ2-2, with D possibly TRBD1 on 7 matching bases. The CDR3 loop spans 15 amino acids. Trimming stripped 8 bases from V and 0 bases from J, with 13 bases between. CDR1 and CDR2 from the germline V gene are ENHRY and SYGVKD. The CDR3 nucleotides read TGTGCCATCGGGCGGAGGGGGCCGAACACCGGGGAGCTGTTTTTT. Amino acid sequence: CAIGRRGPNTGELFF.

The V and J genes are TRBV11-2 and TRBJ2-3, with 10 nucleotides matching TRBD2. The CDR3 loop spans 16 amino acids. Trimming cost V 3 bases and J 6 bases; bases outside gene matches: 9. Germline V gene sequence: CDR1 SGHAT, CDR2 FQNNGV. CDR3 residues: CASSFSLGSGGDTQYF. Here the CDR3 DNA reads TGTGCCAGCAGCTTTTCATTAGGTAGCGGGGGGGATACGCAGTATTTT.

This chain uses TRBV7-2 with TRBJ2-7; D is unclear. Germline assignment: CDR1 SGHTA and CDR2 FQGNSA. Trimming took 1 base from V and 6 from J, leaving 7 bases between them. The CDR3 sequence is 12 residues long. In DNA form, the CDR3 reads TGTGCCAGCAGCTTAGTAAACGGCGAGCAGTACTTC. It codes for CASSLVNGEQYF.

The gene calls are TRBV2 and TRBJ1-1; D unclear. The ends were cut back, 2 bases at V and 11 bases at J, with 6 bases in the middle. This CDR3 spans 10 amino acids. Per the germline V gene, CDR1 is SNHLY and CDR2 is FYNNEI. CDR3 in DNA: TGTGCCAGCAGTGAAAATTCGGCTTTCTTT. As protein: CASSENSAFF.

V gene TRBV7-9 combines with J gene TRBJ2-1, with a possible D match to TRBD2 (5 bases). Germline assignment: CDR1 SEHNR and CDR2 FQNEAQ (reference sequence). This CDR3 contains 14 residues. V was shortened by 2 bases and J by 5 bases, with 10 bases between the two germline ends. CDR3 protein: CASSLQGLNNEQFF. In nucleotides, the CDR3 is TGTGCCAGCAGCTTACAAGGACTGAACAATGAGCAGTTCTTC.

This clone was seen more than once but under ten times. The chain links TRBV6-2 or TRBV6-3 to TRBJ1-2; the D gene is possibly TRBD1 (5 bases). V lost 2 bases and J lost 7, with 5 bases in between. Germline CDR1 MNHEY, CDR2 SVGEGT. CDR3 length equals 11 residues. CDR3 protein: CASSYQGGYTF. The CDR3 region has the DNA TGTGCCAGCAGTTACCAGGGTGGCTACACCTTC.

The chain uses TRBV18 and TRBJ1-2, with 7 bases that match TRBD1. V shed 4 bases, J shed 0 bases, and the junction held 8 bases outside the gene matches. CDR1 is KGHSH, CDR2 LQKENI, per germline. This CDR3 region has 16 residues. This CDR3 is CASSRGGQSSNYGYTF. As DNA, the CDR3 is TGTGCCAGCTCACGAGGGGGACAGAGCTCTAACTATGGCTACACCTTC.

The V gene is TRBV2, the J gene TRBJ1-1; D may be TRBD1 (6 bases). V lost 4 bases to trimming and J lost 3 bases, with 15 bases between them. Germline V gene lookup returns CDR1 SNHLY and CDR2 FYNNEI. The CDR3 spans 15 residues. The CDR3 sequence is CASSVRRRQDTEAFF. CDR3 DNA sequence: TGTGCCAGCAGTGTACGAAGGCGACAGGACACTGAAGCTTTCTTT.

The J gene is TRBJ2-7, the V gene TRBV3-1 (or the pseudogene TRBV3-2); TRBD1 aligns across 8 bases. The ends lost 0 bases at V and 3 bases at J; junction bases unmatched: 10. The CDR3 is 17 residues long. From germline, CDR1 is LGHDT and CDR2 YNNKEL (reference sequence). Written as DNA, the CDR3 is TGTGCCAGCAGCCAAGAGATTTCGGCAGGGGGCAACTACGAGCAGTACTTC. Translating gives CASSQEISAGGNYEQYF.

The J gene is TRBJ1-2, the V gene TRBV27; a weak D match, TRBD1 (6 bases). Trimming took off 5 bases at V and 6 bases at J, with 16 bases between the two ends. The CDR3 spans 14 residues. Germline CDR1 is MNHEY and CDR2 is SMNVEV (reference sequence). The CDR3 sequence is CASSQQQGVNGYTF. For the CDR3, the DNA is TGTGCCAGCAGTCAACAACAGGGAGTCAATGGCTACACCTTC.

The chain is built from TRBV24-1 and TRBJ1-1, with D maybe TRBD1 (5 bases). The CDR3 loop spans 14 amino acids. V dropped 1 base and J dropped 3 bases, with 8 bases sitting between them. Germline assignment: CDR1 KGHDR and CDR2 SFDVKD. The chain's CDR3 is CATSDLGEDTEAFF. The CDR3 region has the DNA TGTGCCACCAGTGATTTAGGGGAGGACACTGAAGCTTTCTTT.

This chain links TRBV29-1 with TRBJ1-2, with 10 bases matching TRBD1. CDR3 length: 16 residues. V trimming: 6 bases; J trimming: 5 bases; junction bases outside the gene matches: 15. CDR1 and CDR2 (germline): SQVTM, ANQGSEA. The CDR3 region is CSVLVPGQGTRYGYTF. The CDR3 region has the DNA TGCAGCGTCCTCGTCCCGGGACAGGGGACTAGGTATGGCTACACCTTC.

This chain joins TRBV5-1 and TRBJ1-1; 10 bases match TRBD1. The junction had 5 bases not matched to a gene; V was cut back by 4 bases and J by 5 bases. CDR3 length: 14 residues. Germline CDR1 SGHRS, CDR2 YFSETQ. The CDR3 sequence is CASSRQGAGTEAFF. Here the CDR3 DNA reads TGCGCCAGCAGCCGACAGGGGGCAGGGACTGAAGCTTTCTTT.

Only one count was recorded for this clone. The rearrangement uses TRBV9 and TRBJ1-2; no definite D call. Looked up from germline, CDR1 is SGDLS and CDR2 is YYNGEE. Trimming took 2 bases from V and 5 from J, leaving 10 bases between them. This CDR3 has 13 residues. The CDR3 nucleotides are TGTGCCAGCAGCGTTTTTGGAGGGTATGGCTACACCTTC. Translation: CASSVFGGYGYTF.

This clone was recorded a few times. The chain combines TRBV20-1 with TRBJ2-7; D gene ambiguous. Germline loops: CDR1 DFQATT, CDR2 SNEGSKA (reference sequence). This CDR3 comprises 11 residues. Trimming removed 4 bases at V and 1 base at J, with 5 bases between. The CDR3 DNA reads TGCAGTGCTACAGGATCCTACGAGCAGTACTTC. As protein: CSATGSYEQYF.

The chain carries TRBV29-1 and TRBJ2-5; 8 nucleotides align to TRBD1. CDR3 length equals 14 residues. Losses at the gene ends were 3 bases for V and 4 bases for J; bases not matched to a gene: 7. Germline CDR1 reads SQVTM; CDR2 reads ANQGSEA. The CDR3 spells CSVDFGTGGETQYF. CDR3 sequence (DNA): TGCAGCGTTGACTTCGGGACAGGAGGAGAGACCCAGTACTTC.

This sequence joins TRBV28 and TRBJ1-5; D possibly corresponds to TRBD1 (5 bases). This CDR3 is 15 amino acids long. V gave up 2 bases and J gave up 6 bases, with 14 bases separating them. CDR1 and CDR2 from the germline V gene are MDHEN and SYDVKM. For the CDR3, the DNA is TGTGCCAGCAGTTTAAAGGGGCGCGAAGGTCAGCCCCAGCATTTT. Amino acid sequence: CASSLKGREGQPQHF.

The genes are TRBV27 and TRBJ2-6; D is ambiguous. V shed 7 bases and J shed 2 bases, with 9 bases lying between them. The CDR3 totals 14 residues. Germline lookup yields CDR1 MNHEY and CDR2 SMNVEV (reference sequence). This CDR3 is CASTMTAGANVLTF. CDR3 nucleotide sequence: TGTGCCAGCACTATGACTGCTGGGGCCAACGTCCTGACTTTC.

V and J are TRBV12-3 or TRBV12-4 and TRBJ1-6, with 8 bases lining up with TRBD1. V was pared by 1 base and J by 19 bases, with 9 bases of the junction left unmatched. CDR3 size: 13 residues. For the CDR3, the DNA is TGTGCCAGCAGTTTAGATTGGGGACAGGCCTATCACTTT. Translating gives CASSLDWGQAYHF.